A selection of T cell receptor beta chains follows, all from one sample in a study of T cell repertoires in cytomegalovirus infection. Using its own MiXCR run on the reads, TCRdb lists one record per CDR3 protein. The repertoire holds about 68,000 distinct CDR3 sequences, about 23% seen once, with under 85% in the top ten. Their specific antigens are unknown. The sample consisted of PBMCs, sequenced either directly or after in vitro stimulation (not recorded which). The receptor set was obtained from a human donor in good health (CMV status not recorded). Some clones in this sample may be carry-over from other donors' samples. The CDR3 runs from the conserved cysteine through the conserved F or W. The D gene is left open where the match is weak. Rows may omit the clone size; those that give it use once, few, many or a size class.

NA	few	TRBV7-3	TRBJ2-4	CASSPSQNIQYF	TGTGCCAGCAGTCCAAGCCAAAACATTCAGTACTTC
NA	few	TRBV5-1	TRBJ2-5	CASSLEGRGETQYF	TGCGCCAGCAGCTTAGAGGGCAGGGGAGAGACCCAGTACTTC
TRBD2	few	TRBV25-1	TRBJ2-7	CASSDLAGVGYEQYF	TGTGCCAGCAGTGATCTAGCGGGAGTTGGCTACGAGCAGTACTTC
NA	NA	TRBV24-1	TRBJ2-1	CATSDFRQDEQFF	TGTGCCACCAGTGATTTCCGGCAAGATGAGCAGTTCTTC
NA	few	TRBV20-1	TRBJ2-1	CSARDSLGLTHEQFF	TGCAGTGCTAGAGATAGCCTAGGCCTTACACATGAGCAGTTCTTC
NA	many	TRBV5-6	TRBJ1-5	CASSLGGFINSNQPQHF	TGTGCCAGCAGCTTGGGCGGTTTTATTAATAGCAATCAGCCCCAGCATTTT
NA	NA	TRBV20-1	TRBJ1-5	CSATPGGDQPQHF	TGCAGTGCTACCCCAGGTGGTGATCAGCCCCAGCATTTT
NA	NA	TRBV7-2	TRBJ2-5	CASSFRRRSETQYF	TGTGCCAGCAGCTTCCGTAGAAGGAGTGAGACCCAGTACTTC
NA	few	TRBV4-1	TRBJ2-4	CASSQEGNIQYF	TGCGCCAGCAGCCAAGAGGGAAACATTCAGTACTTC
NA	NA	TRBV28	TRBJ1-2	CASSFGVSGYGYTF	TGTGCCAGCAGTTTTGGGGTATCTGGTTATGGCTACACCTTC
NA	many	TRBV7-2	TRBJ1-4	CASSKGGGSRNEKLFF	TGTGCCAGCAGCAAAGGCGGTGGCAGTCGTAATGAAAAACTGTTTTTT
TRBD2	NA	TRBV28	TRBJ2-3	CASSSPQSGRASDTQYF	TGTGCCAGCAGTTCACCCCAGAGCGGGAGGGCGTCAGATACGCAGTATTTT
TRBD2	NA	TRBV20-1	TRBJ2-3	CSARSSGRGNTQYF	TGCAGTGCTAGAAGTAGCGGGAGAGGGAATACGCAGTATTTT
NA	NA	TRBV7-9	TRBJ2-1	CASSLGEYNEQFF	TGTGCCAGCAGCTTAGGGGAATACAATGAGCAGTTCTTC
NA	many	TRBV7-7	TRBJ2-5	CASSPSSSQETQYF	TGTGCTAGCAGTCCTTCCTCCAGCCAAGAGACCCAGTACTTC
NA	few	TRBV7-8	TRBJ1-5	CASSLYFKGTPGQPQHF	TGTGCCAGCAGCTTATATTTTAAGGGAACCCCTGGTCAGCCCCAGCATTTT
NA	NA	TRBV19	TRBJ2-5	CASSVDSPGETQYF	TGTGCCAGTAGTGTCGACTCCCCGGGGGAGACCCAGTACTTC
TRBD2	few	TRBV6-2/TRBV6-3	TRBJ2-7	CASSTSVFGEQYF	TGTGCCAGCAGTACTAGCGTCTTCGGCGAGCAGTACTTC
TRBD2	NA	TRBV7-2	TRBJ2-5	CASSPETSAKTQYF	TGTGCCAGCAGCCCCGAGACTAGCGCAAAGACCCAGTACTTC
TRBD2	NA	TRBV6-6	TRBJ2-1	CASSYSAPSGIYNEQFF	TGTGCCAGCAGTTACTCCGCCCCTAGCGGGATATACAATGAGCAGTTCTTC